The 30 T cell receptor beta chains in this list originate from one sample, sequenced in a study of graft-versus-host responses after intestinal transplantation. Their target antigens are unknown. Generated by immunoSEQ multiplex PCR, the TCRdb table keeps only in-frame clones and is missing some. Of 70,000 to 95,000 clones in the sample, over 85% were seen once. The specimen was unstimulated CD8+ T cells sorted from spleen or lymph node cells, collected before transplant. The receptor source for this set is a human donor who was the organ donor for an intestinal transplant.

CDR3 in DNA: TGTGCCAGCAGTGATACCGGGACAGGGGGCTCCTACGAGCAGTACTTC. Translating gives CASSDTGTGGSYEQYF. The chain combines TRBV27 with TRBJ2-7; 11 nucleotides line up with TRBD1. Germline loops: CDR1 MNHEY, CDR2 SMNVEV (reference sequence). The length of the CDR3 is 16 residues. V shed 5 bases, J shed 0 bases, and the junction held 6 bases outside the gene matches.

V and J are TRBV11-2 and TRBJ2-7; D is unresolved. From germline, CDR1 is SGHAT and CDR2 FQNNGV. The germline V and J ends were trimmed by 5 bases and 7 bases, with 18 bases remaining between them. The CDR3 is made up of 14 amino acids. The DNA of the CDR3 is TGTGCCAGCAGCCCAATGACATCCTCTCGGGAGCAGTACTTC. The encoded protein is CASSPMTSSREQYF. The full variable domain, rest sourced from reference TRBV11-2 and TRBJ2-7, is EAGVAQSPRYKIIEKRQSVAFWCNPISGHATLYWYQQILGQGPKLLIQFQNNGVVDDSQLPKDRFSAERLKGVDSTLKIQPAKLEDSAVYLCASSPMTSSREQYFGPGTRLTVT.

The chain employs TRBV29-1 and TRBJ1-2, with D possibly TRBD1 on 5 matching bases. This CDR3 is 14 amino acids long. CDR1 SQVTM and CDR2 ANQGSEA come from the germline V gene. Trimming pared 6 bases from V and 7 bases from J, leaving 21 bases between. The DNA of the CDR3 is TGCAGCGTATTGACGACAGTATTTTCTATTGGCTACACCTTC. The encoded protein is CSVLTTVFSIGYTF. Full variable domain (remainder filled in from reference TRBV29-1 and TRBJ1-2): SAVISQKPSRDICQRGTSLTIQCQVDSQVTMMFWYRQQPGQSLTLIATANQGSEATYESGFVIDKFPISRPNLTFSTLTVSNMSPEDSSIYLCSVLTTVFSIGYTFGSGTRLTVV.

The chain's CDR3 is CATRPGHLNYGYTF. CDR3 coding DNA: TGTGCCACCAGGCCTGGACACCTGAACTATGGCTACACCTTC. The chain has TRBV15 and TRBJ1-2; D perhaps matches TRBD1 (5 bases). Trimming took 6 bases from V and 2 from J, leaving 13 bases between them. The CDR3 runs to 14 residues. The germline CDR1 and CDR2 sequences are LNHNV and YYDKDF (reference sequence).

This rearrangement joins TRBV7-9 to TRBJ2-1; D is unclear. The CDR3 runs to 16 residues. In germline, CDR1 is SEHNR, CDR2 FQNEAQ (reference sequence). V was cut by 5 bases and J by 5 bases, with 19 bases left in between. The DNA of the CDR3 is TGTGCCAGCAGCCTTGTCCTTGAGGCCCCCCACAATGAGCAGTTCTTC. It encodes CASSLVLEAPHNEQFF.

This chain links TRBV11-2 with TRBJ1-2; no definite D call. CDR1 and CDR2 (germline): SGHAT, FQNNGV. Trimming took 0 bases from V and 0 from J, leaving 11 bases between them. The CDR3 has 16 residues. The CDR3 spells CASSLDRDNPNYGYTF. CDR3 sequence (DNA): TGTGCCAGCAGCTTAGATCGCGACAACCCTAACTATGGCTACACCTTC.

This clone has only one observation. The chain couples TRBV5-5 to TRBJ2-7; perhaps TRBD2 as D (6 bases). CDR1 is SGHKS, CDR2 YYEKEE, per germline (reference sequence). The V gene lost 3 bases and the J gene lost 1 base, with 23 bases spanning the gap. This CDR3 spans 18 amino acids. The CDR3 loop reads CASSYGHPAGLMSYEQYF. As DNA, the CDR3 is TGTGCCAGCAGCTACGGACACCCCGCGGGGTTGATGTCCTACGAGCAGTACTTC.

The CDR3 here is CATLVADEQYF. Written as DNA, the CDR3 is TGTGCCACCCTAGTGGCCGACGAGCAGTACTTC. The V and J genes are TRBV19 and TRBJ2-7; D is unclear. Trimming removed 10 bases at V and 5 bases at J, with 12 bases between. CDR3 length: 11 residues. Germline V gene data show CDR1 as LNHDA and CDR2 as SQIVND (reference sequence).

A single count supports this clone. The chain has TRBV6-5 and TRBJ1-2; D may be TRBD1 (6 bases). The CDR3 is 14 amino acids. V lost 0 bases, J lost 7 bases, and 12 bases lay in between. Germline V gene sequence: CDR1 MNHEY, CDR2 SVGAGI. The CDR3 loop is CASSYSRQAGGYTF. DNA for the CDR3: TGTGCCAGCAGTTACTCCCGACAGGCAGGTGGCTACACCTTC.

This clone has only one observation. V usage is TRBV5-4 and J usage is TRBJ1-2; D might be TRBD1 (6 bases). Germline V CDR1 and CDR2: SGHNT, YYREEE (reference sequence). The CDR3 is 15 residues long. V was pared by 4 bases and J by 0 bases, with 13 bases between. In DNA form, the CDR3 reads TGTGCCAGCAGCCCCCGGCAGGGGCCTAACTATGGCTACACCTTC. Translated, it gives CASSPRQGPNYGYTF.

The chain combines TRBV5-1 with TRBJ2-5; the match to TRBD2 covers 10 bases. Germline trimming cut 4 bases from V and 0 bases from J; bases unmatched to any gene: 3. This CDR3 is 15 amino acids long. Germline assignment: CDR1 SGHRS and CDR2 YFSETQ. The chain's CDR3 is CASSQGLAHQETQYF. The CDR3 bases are TGCGCCAGCAGCCAGGGACTAGCGCACCAAGAGACCCAGTACTTC.

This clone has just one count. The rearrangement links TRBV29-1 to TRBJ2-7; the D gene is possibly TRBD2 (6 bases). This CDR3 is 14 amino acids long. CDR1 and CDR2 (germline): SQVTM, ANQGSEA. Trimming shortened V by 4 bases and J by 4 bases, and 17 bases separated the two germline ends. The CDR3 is CSVAFGGSTYEQYF. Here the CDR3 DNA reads TGCAGCGTTGCGTTTGGGGGGAGTACTTACGAGCAGTACTTC.

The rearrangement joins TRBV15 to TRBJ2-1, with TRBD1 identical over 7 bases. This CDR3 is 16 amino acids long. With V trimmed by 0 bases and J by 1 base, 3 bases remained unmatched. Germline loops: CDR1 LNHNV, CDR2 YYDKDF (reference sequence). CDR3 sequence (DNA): TGTGCCACCAGCAGAGACCCAGGGGGTTCCTACAATGAGCAGTTCTTC. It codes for CATSRDPGGSYNEQFF.

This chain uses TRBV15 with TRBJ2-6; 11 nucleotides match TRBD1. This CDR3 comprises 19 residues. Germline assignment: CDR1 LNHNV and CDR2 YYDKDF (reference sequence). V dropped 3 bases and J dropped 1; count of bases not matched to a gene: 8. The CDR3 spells CATSRGKGQGASGANVLTF. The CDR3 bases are TGTGCCACCAGCAGGGGGAAAGGACAGGGGGCTTCTGGGGCCAACGTCCTGACTTTC.

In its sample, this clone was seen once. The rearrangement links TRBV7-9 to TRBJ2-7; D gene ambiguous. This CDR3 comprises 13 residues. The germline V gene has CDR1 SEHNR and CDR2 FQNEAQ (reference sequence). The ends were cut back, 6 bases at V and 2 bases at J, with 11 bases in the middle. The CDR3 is CASRGSRPYEQYF. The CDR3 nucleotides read TGTGCCAGCAGGGGTTCTAGGCCCTACGAGCAGTACTTC. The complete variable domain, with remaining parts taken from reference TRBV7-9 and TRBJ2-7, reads DTGVSQNPRHKITKRGQNVTFRCDPISEHNRLYWYRQTLGQGPEFLTYFQNEAQLEKSRLLSDRFSAERPKGSFSTLEIQRTEQGDSAMYLCASRGSRPYEQYFGPGTRLTVT.

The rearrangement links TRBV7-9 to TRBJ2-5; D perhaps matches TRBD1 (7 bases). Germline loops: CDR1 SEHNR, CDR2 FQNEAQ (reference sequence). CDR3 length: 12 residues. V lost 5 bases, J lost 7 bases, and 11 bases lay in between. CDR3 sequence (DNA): TGTGCCAGCAGCCACCAGGGGGGGACCCAGTACTTC. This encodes CASSHQGGTQYF.

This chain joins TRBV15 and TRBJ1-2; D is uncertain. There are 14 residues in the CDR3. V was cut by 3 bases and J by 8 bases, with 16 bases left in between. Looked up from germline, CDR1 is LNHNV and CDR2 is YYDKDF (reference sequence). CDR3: CATSRAGPRGGYTF. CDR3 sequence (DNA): TGTGCCACCAGCAGGGCAGGCCCAAGAGGGGGCTACACCTTC. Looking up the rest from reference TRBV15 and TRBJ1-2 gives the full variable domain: DAMVIQNPRYQVTQFGKPVTLSCSQTLNHNVMYWYQQKSSQAPKLLFHYYDKDFNNEADTPDNFQSRRPNTSFCFLDIRSPGLGDTAMYLCATSRAGPRGGYTFGSGTRLTVV.

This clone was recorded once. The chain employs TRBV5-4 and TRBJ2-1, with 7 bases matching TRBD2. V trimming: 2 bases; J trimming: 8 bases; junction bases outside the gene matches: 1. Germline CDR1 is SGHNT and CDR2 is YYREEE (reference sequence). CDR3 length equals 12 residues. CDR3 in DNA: TGTGCCAGCAGCTTTGGGGGGGATGAGCAGTTCTTC. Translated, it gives CASSFGGDEQFF. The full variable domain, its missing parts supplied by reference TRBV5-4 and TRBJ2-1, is ETGVTQSPTHLIKTRGQQVTLRCSSQSGHNTVSWYQQALGQGPQFIFQYYREEENGRGNFPPRFSGLQFPNYSSELNVNALELDDSALYLCASSFGGDEQFFGPGTRLTVL.

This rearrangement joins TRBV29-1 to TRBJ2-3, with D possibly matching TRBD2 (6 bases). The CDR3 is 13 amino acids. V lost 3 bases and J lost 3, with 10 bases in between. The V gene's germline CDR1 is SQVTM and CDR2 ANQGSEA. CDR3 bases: TGCAGCGTTGATTGGGGGGTTACAGATACGCAGTATTTT. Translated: CSVDWGVTDTQYF.

The CDR3, as DNA: TGTGCCAGCAGCCCGGGGGAAACCGGGCTGTCACCCCTCCACTTT. Protein sequence: CASSPGETGLSPLHF. The rearrangement links TRBV9 to TRBJ1-6; a weak D match, TRBD1 (5 bases). CDR1 and CDR2 from the germline V gene are SGDLS and YYNGEE. Trimming cost V 4 bases and J 10 bases, with 18 bases left between them. CDR3 length: 15 amino acids.

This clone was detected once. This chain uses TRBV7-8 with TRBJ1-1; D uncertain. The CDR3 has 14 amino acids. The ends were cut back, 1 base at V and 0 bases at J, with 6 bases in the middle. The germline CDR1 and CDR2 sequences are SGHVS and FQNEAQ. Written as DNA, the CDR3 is TGTGCCAGCAGCTTAGGACTCATGAACACTGAAGCTTTCTTT. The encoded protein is CASSLGLMNTEAFF.

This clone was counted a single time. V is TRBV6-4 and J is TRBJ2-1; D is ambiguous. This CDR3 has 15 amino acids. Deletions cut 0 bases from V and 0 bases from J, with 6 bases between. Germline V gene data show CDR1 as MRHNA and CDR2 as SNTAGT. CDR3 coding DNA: TGTGCCAGCAGTGACTCCCCGGGCTCCTACAATGAGCAGTTCTTC. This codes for CASSDSPGSYNEQFF.

CDR3 sequence: CSVEGPGTGSSYEQYF. DNA for the CDR3: TGCAGCGTTGAGGGACCCGGGACAGGGAGCTCCTACGAGCAGTACTTC. This rearrangement joins TRBV29-1 to TRBJ2-7; 9 bases match TRBD1. CDR3 length: 16 residues. Germline values: CDR1 SQVTM, CDR2 ANQGSEA. Trimming at V came to 3 bases and at J to 0 bases, leaving 9 bases not matched to a gene.

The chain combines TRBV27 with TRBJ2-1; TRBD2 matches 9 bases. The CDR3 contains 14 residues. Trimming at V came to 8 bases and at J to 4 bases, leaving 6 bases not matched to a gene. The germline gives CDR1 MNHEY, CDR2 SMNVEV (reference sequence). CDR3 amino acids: CASRRLAGYNEQFF. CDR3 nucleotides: TGTGCCAGCCGGAGGCTAGCGGGGTACAATGAGCAGTTCTTC.

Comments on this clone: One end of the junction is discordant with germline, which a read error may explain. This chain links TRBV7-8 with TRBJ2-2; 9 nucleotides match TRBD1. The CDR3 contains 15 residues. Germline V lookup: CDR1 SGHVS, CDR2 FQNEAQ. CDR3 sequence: CLIGGGQGGPGELFF. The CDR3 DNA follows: TGCCTAATTGGAGGGGGACAGGGTGGTCCCGGGGAGCTGTTTTTT.

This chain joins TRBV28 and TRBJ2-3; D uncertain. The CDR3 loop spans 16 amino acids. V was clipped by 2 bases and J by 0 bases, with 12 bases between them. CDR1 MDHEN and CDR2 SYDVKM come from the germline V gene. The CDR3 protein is CASSLMTPASTDTQYF. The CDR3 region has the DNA TGTGCCAGCAGTTTAATGACACCTGCTAGCACAGATACGCAGTATTTT.

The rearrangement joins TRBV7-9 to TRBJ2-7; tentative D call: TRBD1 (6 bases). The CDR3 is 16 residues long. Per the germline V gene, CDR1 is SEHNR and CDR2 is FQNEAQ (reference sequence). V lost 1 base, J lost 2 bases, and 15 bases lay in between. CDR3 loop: CASSLVNGQHTYEQYF. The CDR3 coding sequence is TGTGCCAGCAGCTTAGTGAACGGACAGCACACCTACGAGCAGTACTTC.

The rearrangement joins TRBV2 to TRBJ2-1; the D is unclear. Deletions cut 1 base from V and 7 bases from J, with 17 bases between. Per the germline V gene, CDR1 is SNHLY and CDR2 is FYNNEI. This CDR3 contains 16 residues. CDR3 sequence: CASSEGDTTFGNEQFF. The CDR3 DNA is TGTGCCAGCAGTGAAGGAGACACGACGTTTGGAAATGAGCAGTTCTTC.

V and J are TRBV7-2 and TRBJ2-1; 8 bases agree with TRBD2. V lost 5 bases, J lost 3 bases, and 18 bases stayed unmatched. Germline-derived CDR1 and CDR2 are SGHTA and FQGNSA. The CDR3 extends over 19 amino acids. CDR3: CASSADRRFGGRIYNEQFF. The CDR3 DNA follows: TGTGCCAGCAGCGCTGACCGTCGGTTCGGCGGGAGGATCTACAATGAGCAGTTCTTC.

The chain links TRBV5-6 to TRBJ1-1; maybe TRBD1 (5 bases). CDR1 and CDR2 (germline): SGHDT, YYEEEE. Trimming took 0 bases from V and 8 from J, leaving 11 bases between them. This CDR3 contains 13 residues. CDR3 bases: TGTGCCAGCAGCTTGGCCGGGGACTTAGAAGCTTTCTTT. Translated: CASSLAGDLEAFF.